The rows below give T cell receptor beta chains drawn from one sample of a study of T cells in Graves' hyperthyroidism and ophthalmopathy. TCRdb ran MiXCR on the multiplex PCR reads and lists one entry per CDR3 protein. The data hold about 560,000 distinct CDR3 sequences, with over 15% observed a single time. Sequenced input: blood. The receptors were gathered from a woman younger than 35 with Graves' hyperthyroidism. The CDR3 runs from the conserved cysteine through the conserved F or W. The D gene is left open where the match is weak. Clone size, where shown, is once, few, many, or a class for clones that have expanded.

CDR3nt: TGTGCCAGCAGTTTTAGGCTAGCGGAATTACAAGAGACCCAGTACTTC; CDR3aa: CASSFRLAELQETQYF; v_gene: TRBV12-3/TRBV12-4; j_gene: TRBJ2-5; abundance: many; d_gene: TRBD2
CDR3nt: TGTGCCAGCAGCTTGGAAGCAACAGGGGGTAGCTATGGCTACACCTTC; CDR3aa: CASSLEATGGSYGYTF; v_gene: TRBV5-6; j_gene: TRBJ1-2; abundance: .; d_gene: TRBD1
CDR3nt: TGTGCCGGTAGTAAGCGGGAGTCGGGGCACCAAGAGACCCAGTACTTC; CDR3aa: CAGSKRESGHQETQYF; v_gene: TRBV19; j_gene: TRBJ2-5; abundance: few; d_gene: TRBD2
CDR3nt: TGCAGTGCTAAAGGAGGCTATGGCTACACCTTC; CDR3aa: CSAKGGYGYTF; v_gene: TRBV20-1; j_gene: TRBJ1-2; abundance: many; d_gene: .
CDR3nt: TGTGCCACCAGTGATTGGCTAGCCCGGGGAGAGCAGTTCTTC; CDR3aa: CATSDWLARGEQFF; v_gene: TRBV24-1; j_gene: TRBJ2-1; abundance: .; d_gene: .
CDR3nt: TGTGCCAGTAGTTATGCGGCAAGCTCCTACAATGAGCAGTTCTTC; CDR3aa: CASSYAASSYNEQFF; v_gene: TRBV19; j_gene: TRBJ2-1; abundance: .; d_gene: .
CDR3nt: TGCGCCAGCAGCCAAGTCACTGTTGTCAGAGGGGGCTACACCTTC; CDR3aa: CASSQVTVVRGGYTF; v_gene: TRBV4-1; j_gene: TRBJ1-2; abundance: few; d_gene: .
CDR3nt: TGTGCCAGCAGAAAAAACAGGGTCCACGAGCAGTACTTC; CDR3aa: CASRKNRVHEQYF; v_gene: TRBV6-1; j_gene: TRBJ2-7; abundance: few; d_gene: .
CDR3nt: TGTGCCAGCAGTCACCGTTCGGACAGGGGGACCCAGTACTTC; CDR3aa: CASSHRSDRGTQYF; v_gene: TRBV12-3/TRBV12-4; j_gene: TRBJ2-5; abundance: few; d_gene: TRBD1
CDR3nt: TGTGCCATCCGCGGTAGCGGGGACACCGGGGAGCTGTTTTTT; CDR3aa: CAIRGSGDTGELFF; v_gene: TRBV10-3; j_gene: TRBJ2-2; abundance: few; d_gene: TRBD2
CDR3nt: TGCGCCAGCAGCTCCACGACAGGGTTAGCGGAGACCCAGTACTTC; CDR3aa: CASSSTTGLAETQYF; v_gene: TRBV5-1; j_gene: TRBJ2-5; abundance: many; d_gene: TRBD1
CDR3nt: TGTGCCAGCAGTCCTAGGACAGTCATTCTGAACACTGAAGCTTTCTTT; CDR3aa: CASSPRTVILNTEAFF; v_gene: TRBV28; j_gene: TRBJ1-1; abundance: many; d_gene: .
CDR3nt: TGCGCCAGCAGCCGCGTTGGGGGCTACCAAGAGACCCAGTACTTC; CDR3aa: CASSRVGGYQETQYF; v_gene: TRBV4-3; j_gene: TRBJ2-5; abundance: .; d_gene: .
CDR3nt: TGTGCCAGCAGCTTAGCGCCAGGAGGCGGAAACACCATATATTTT; CDR3aa: CASSLAPGGGNTIYF; v_gene: TRBV7-2; j_gene: TRBJ1-3; abundance: few; d_gene: .
CDR3nt: TGTGCCAGCAGCCTGAGGACAGGGAGGGAGTTCTTC; CDR3aa: CASSLRTGREFF; v_gene: TRBV5-8; j_gene: TRBJ2-1; abundance: few; d_gene: .
CDR3nt: TGTGCCAGCAGCTTAGAGGTTCCAGCCTATGGCTACACCTTC; CDR3aa: CASSLEVPAYGYTF; v_gene: TRBV7-9; j_gene: TRBJ1-2; abundance: few; d_gene: .
CDR3nt: TGTGCCAGCAGCGTGATCGGCTCCTATAATTCACCCCTCCACTTT; CDR3aa: CASSVIGSYNSPLHF; v_gene: TRBV9; j_gene: TRBJ1-6; abundance: few; d_gene: .
CDR3nt: TGCAGCGTTCATGTGGACTCTGGGGCCAACGTCCTGACTTTC; CDR3aa: CSVHVDSGANVLTF; v_gene: TRBV29-1; j_gene: TRBJ2-6; abundance: few; d_gene: .
CDR3nt: TGCTGTGCTAGAGATCCGGAGTATGGCTACACCTTC; CDR3aa: CCARDPEYGYTF; v_gene: TRBV20-1; j_gene: TRBJ1-2; abundance: few; d_gene: .
CDR3nt: TGTGCCAGCAGCTTGATTGCGCAGGGAGGATTTTCTGGAAACACCATATATTTT; CDR3aa: CASSLIAQGGFSGNTIYF; v_gene: TRBV7-8; j_gene: TRBJ1-3; abundance: few; d_gene: .
CDR3nt: TGTGCCAGCAGTTACTCCTACGGGACTAGCGATAAGTCCGGGGGGTTTAAAGCCACAGATACGCAGTATTTT; CDR3aa: CASSYSYGTSDKSGGFKATDTQYF; v_gene: TRBV6-6; j_gene: TRBJ2-3; abundance: .; d_gene: TRBD2
CDR3nt: TGTGCCAGCAGCCACAGCTCCTATAATTCACCCCTCCACTTT; CDR3aa: CASSHSSYNSPLHF; v_gene: TRBV3-1; j_gene: TRBJ1-6; abundance: few; d_gene: .
CDR3nt: TGTGCCAGCAGCCGGACTAGCGGGGGAGATACGCAGTATTTT; CDR3aa: CASSRTSGGDTQYF; v_gene: TRBV3-1; j_gene: TRBJ2-3; abundance: many; d_gene: TRBD2
CDR3nt: TGTGCCAGCAGCAGAGACAATGAGCAGTTCTTC; CDR3aa: CASSRDNEQFF; v_gene: TRBV7-9; j_gene: TRBJ2-1; abundance: many; d_gene: .
CDR3nt: TGTGCCAGCCGATTGGGAAATAGCGGGAGTTGGAATGAGCAGTTCTTC; CDR3aa: CASRLGNSGSWNEQFF; v_gene: TRBV6-1; j_gene: TRBJ2-1; abundance: few; d_gene: TRBD2
CDR3nt: TGCGCCAGCAGCTTGGGGGACAGGGAGTCTTTCACTGAAGCTTTCTTT; CDR3aa: CASSLGDRESFTEAFF; v_gene: TRBV5-1; j_gene: TRBJ1-1; abundance: .; d_gene: TRBD1
CDR3nt: TGTGCCAGCAGCGCGGGGACTAGCGGGAGTCAGACCCAGTACTTC; CDR3aa: CASSAGTSGSQTQYF; v_gene: TRBV7-2; j_gene: TRBJ2-5; abundance: few; d_gene: TRBD2
CDR3nt: TGCGCCAGCAGCTTCCCTGTAGGGCTAGCGGGAGCTGGGGAGCAGTTCTTC; CDR3aa: CASSFPVGLAGAGEQFF; v_gene: TRBV4-1; j_gene: TRBJ2-1; abundance: few; d_gene: TRBD2
CDR3nt: TGTGCCAGTTTCAGCGGGACCCCTCTCGAGCAGTACTTC; CDR3aa: CASFSGTPLEQYF; v_gene: TRBV6-2/TRBV6-3; j_gene: TRBJ2-7; abundance: few; d_gene: TRBD2
CDR3nt: TGTGCCAGCAGCTTAACGGGACAGGGAGGCTATGGCTACACCTTC; CDR3aa: CASSLTGQGGYGYTF; v_gene: TRBV11-3; j_gene: TRBJ1-2; abundance: few; d_gene: TRBD1
CDR3nt: TGCAGTGCTAGAGCGGACGGTGGCTACACCTTC; CDR3aa: CSARADGGYTF; v_gene: TRBV20-1; j_gene: TRBJ1-2; abundance: .; d_gene: .
CDR3nt: TGCAGTGCCGGGACAGGGAGGGATCAGCCCCAGCATTTT; CDR3aa: CSAGTGRDQPQHF; v_gene: TRBV20-1; j_gene: TRBJ1-5; abundance: many; d_gene: TRBD1
CDR3nt: TGTGCCAGCACGCCTGCGGGCAGTCAAAACTATGGCTACACCTTC; CDR3aa: CASTPAGSQNYGYTF; v_gene: TRBV27; j_gene: TRBJ1-2; abundance: .; d_gene: .